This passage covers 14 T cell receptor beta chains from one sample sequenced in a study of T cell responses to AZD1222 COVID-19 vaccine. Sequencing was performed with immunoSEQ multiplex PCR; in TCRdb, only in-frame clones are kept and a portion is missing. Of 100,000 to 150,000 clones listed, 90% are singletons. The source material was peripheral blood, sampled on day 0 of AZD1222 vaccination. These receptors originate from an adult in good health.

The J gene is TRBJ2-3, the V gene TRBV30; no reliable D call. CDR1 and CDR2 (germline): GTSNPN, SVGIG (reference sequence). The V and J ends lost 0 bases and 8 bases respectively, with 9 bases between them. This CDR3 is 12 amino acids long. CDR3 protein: CAWSVNDITQYF. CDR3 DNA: TGTGCCTGGAGTGTAAATGACATTACGCAGTATTTT.

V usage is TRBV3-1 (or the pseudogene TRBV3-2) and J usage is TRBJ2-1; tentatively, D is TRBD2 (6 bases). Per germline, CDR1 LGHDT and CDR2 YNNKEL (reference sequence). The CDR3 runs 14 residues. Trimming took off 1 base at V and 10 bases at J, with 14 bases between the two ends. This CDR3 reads CASSQVGGAGEQFF. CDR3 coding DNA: TGTGCCAGCAGCCAAGTTGGAGGGGCCGGCGAGCAGTTCTTC.

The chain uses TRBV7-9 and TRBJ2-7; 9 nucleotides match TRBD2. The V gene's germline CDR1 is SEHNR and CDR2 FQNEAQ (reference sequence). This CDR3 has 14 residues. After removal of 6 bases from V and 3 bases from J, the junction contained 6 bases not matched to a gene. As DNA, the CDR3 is TGTGCCAGCAGGTCGACTAGCGGAGTCTACGAGCAGTACTTC. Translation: CASRSTSGVYEQYF.

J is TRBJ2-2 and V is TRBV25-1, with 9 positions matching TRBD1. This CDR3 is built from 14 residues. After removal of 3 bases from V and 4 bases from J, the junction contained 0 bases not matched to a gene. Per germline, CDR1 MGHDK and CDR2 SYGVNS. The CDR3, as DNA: TGTGCCAGCAGTGAGACAGGGGGCACCGGGGAGCTGTTTTTT. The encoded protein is CASSETGGTGELFF.

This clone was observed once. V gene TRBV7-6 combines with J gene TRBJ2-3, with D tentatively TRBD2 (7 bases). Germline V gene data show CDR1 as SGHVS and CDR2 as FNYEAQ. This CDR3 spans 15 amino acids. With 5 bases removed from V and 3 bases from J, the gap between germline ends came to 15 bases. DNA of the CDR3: TGTGCCAGCAGCCTAACGGGGGGCCGGACAGATACGCAGTATTTT. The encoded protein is CASSLTGGRTDTQYF.

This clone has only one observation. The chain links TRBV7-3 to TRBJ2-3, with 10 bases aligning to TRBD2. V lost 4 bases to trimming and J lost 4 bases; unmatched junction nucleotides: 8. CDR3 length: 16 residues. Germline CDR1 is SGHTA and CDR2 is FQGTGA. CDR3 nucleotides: TGTGCCAGCAGCTCCCCGCTAGCGGGGGTACCAGATACGCAGTATTTT. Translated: CASSSPLAGVPDTQYF.

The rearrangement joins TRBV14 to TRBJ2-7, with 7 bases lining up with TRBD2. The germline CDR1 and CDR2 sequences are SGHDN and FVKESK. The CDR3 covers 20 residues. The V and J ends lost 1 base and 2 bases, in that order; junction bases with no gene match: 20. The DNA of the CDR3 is TGTGCCAGCAGCCAAGGATGGGGGAAGGCTGCGCGGGGGAGTGCCTACGAGCAGTACTTC. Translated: CASSQGWGKAARGSAYEQYF.

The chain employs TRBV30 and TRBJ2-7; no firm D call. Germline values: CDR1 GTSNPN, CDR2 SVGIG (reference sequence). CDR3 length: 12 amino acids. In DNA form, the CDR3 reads TGTGCGTGTTCGTTGGGCATTAGGGAGCAGTACTTC. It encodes CACSLGIREQYF.

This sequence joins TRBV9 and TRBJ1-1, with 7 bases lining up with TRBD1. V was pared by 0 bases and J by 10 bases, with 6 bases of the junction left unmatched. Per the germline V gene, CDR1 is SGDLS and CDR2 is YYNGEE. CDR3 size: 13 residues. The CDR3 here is CASSVATTGRAFF. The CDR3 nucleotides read TGTGCCAGCAGCGTAGCTACGACAGGGAGAGCTTTCTTT.

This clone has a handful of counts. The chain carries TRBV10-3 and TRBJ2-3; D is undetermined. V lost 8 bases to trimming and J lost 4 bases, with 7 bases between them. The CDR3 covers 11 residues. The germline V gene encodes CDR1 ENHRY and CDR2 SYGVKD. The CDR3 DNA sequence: TGTGCCATCTTAAAAGCAGATACGCAGTATTTT. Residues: CAILKADTQYF.

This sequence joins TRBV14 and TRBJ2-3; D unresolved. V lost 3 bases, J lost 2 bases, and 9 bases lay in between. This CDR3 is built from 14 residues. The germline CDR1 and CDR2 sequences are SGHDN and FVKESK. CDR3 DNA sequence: TGTGCCAGCAGCCAGGGTGACCCCACAGATACGCAGTATTTT. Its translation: CASSQGDPTDTQYF.

CDR3 DNA: TGTGCCACCAGTGAAGACCGGGACACTATAGAGGGAGCTTTCTTT. This encodes CATSEDRDTIEGAFF. V and J are TRBV24-1 and TRBJ1-1; D might be TRBD1 (6 bases). This CDR3 is built from 15 residues. V dropped 4 bases and J dropped 10 bases, with 21 bases sitting between them. Germline CDR1 reads KGHDR; CDR2 reads SFDVKD.

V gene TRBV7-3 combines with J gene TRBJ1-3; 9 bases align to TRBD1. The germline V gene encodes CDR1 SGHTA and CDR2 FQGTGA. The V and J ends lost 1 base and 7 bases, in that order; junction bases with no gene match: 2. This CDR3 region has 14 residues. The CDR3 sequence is CASSLMTGGNTIYF. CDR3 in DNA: TGTGCCAGCAGCTTAATGACAGGGGGGAACACCATATATTTT. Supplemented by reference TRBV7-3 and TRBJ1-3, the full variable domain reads GAGVSQTPSNKVTEKGKYVELRCDPISGHTALYWYRQSLGQGPEFLIYFQGTGAADDSGLPNDRFFAVRPEGSVSTLKIQRTERGDSAVYLCASSLMTGGNTIYFGEGSWLTVV.

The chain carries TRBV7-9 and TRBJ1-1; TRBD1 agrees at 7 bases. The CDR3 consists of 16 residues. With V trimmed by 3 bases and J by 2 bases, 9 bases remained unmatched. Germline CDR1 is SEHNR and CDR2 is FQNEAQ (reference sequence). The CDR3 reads CASSFPPDRVNTEAFF. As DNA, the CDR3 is TGTGCCAGCAGCTTCCCCCCCGACAGGGTTAACACTGAAGCTTTCTTT.